This T cell receptor (beta chain) was profiled in a study of CD8+CD57+ T cells in acquired aplastic anemia. Turning to the study itself: Mean DNA quantity obtained from sorted CD4+ and CD8+ cells was 2.5 to 4 ug.

CDR3 and TCR beta VDJ profiling relied on a genomic DNA template. TCRdb re-called the reads through MiXCR, storing one row per CDR3 protein. The repertoire holds roughly 130,000 distinct CDR3 sequences, with around 48% as singletons. This clonotype was counted at least ten times. The antigen remains undetermined. Germline assignment: CDR1 LGHDT and CDR2 YNNKEL (reference sequence). This CDR3 spans 13 amino acids. V was clipped by 4 bases and J by 6 bases, with 12 bases between them. Study-wide points: Patients and controls shared under 35 CD8+ CDR3 sequences, which appeared highly expressed in patients and within their immunodominant clones.

The V gene is TRBV3-1, the J gene TRBJ1-2; D may be TRBD1 (5 bases). Sequencing input: sorted CD4+, CD8+, or CD8+CD57+ T cells (not recorded which) from PBMCs. The clonotype originates from a human donor in good health, serving as a control. This chain's CDR3 is CASSPQGSHGYTF. In nucleotides, the CDR3 is TGTGCCAGCAGCCCTCAGGGTTCCCATGGCTACACCTTC.